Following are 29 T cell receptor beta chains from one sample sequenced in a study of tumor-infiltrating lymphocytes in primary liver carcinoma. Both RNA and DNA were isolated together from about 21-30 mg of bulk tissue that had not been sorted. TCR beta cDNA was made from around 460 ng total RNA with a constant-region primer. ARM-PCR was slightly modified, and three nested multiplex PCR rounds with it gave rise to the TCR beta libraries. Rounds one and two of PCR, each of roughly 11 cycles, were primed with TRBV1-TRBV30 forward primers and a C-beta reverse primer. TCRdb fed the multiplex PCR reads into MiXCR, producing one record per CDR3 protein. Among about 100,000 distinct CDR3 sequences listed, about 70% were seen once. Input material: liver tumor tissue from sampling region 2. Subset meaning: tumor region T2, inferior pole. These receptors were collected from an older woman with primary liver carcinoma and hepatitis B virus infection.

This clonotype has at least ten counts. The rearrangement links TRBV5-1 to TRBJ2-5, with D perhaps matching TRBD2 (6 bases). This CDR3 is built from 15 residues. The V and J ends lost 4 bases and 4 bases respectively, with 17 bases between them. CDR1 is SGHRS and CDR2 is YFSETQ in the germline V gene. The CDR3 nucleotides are TGCGCCAGCAGCGGACGCGGGGTCGGAGGAGAGACCCAGTACTTC. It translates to CASSGRGVGGETQYF.

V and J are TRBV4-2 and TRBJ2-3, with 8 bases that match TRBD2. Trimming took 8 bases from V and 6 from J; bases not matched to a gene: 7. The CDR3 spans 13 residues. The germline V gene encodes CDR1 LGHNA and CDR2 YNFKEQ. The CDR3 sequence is CASQAGVVDTQYF. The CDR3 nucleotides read TGTGCCAGCCAAGCGGGAGTCGTGGATACGCAGTATTTT.

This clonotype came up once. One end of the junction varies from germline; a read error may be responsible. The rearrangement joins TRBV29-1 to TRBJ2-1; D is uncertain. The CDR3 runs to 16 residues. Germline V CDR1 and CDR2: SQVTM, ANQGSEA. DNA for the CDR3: TGCAGCGTTGGAGGTACAGCAGAGAGAATCTACAGTGAGCAGTCCTTC. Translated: CSVGGTAERIYSEQSF.

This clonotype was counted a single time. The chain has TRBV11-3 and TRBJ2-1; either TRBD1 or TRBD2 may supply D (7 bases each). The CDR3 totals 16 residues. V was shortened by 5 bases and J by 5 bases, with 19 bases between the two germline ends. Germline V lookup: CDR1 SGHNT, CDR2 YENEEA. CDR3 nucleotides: TGTGCCAGCAGCCCAAGCGGGACAGTTTTAAACAATGAGCAGTTCTTC. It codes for CASSPSGTVLNNEQFF.

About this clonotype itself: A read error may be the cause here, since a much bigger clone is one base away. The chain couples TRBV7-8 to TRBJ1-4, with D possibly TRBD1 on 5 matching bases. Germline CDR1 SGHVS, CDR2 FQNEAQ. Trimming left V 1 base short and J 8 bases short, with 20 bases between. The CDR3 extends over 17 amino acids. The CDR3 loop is CASSLGLATTVTEKLFF. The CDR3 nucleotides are TGTGCCAGCAGCTTAGGACTAGCGACGACAGTCACAGAAAAACTGTTTTTT.

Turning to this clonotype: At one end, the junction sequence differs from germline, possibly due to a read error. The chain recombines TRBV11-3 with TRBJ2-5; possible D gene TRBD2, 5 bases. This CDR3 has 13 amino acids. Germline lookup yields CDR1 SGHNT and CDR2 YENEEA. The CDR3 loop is CASNYTGRETQYF. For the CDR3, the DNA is TGTGCCAGCAACTATACGGGAAGGGAGACCCAATACTTC.

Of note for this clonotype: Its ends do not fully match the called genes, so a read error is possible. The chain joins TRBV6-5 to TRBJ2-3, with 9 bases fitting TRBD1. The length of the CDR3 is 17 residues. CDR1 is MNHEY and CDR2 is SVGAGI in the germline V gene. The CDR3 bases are TGTGCCAACAGTTCCCCGGACAGGGGAGAAAGGACAGATACGCAGTATTTT. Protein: CANSSPDRGERTDTQYF.

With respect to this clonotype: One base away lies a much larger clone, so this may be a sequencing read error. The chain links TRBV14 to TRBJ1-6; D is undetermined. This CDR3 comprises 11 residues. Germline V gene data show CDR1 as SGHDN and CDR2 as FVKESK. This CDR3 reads CVSSRPSPLHF. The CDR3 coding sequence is TGTGTCAGCAGCCGGCCTTCACCCCTCCACTTT.

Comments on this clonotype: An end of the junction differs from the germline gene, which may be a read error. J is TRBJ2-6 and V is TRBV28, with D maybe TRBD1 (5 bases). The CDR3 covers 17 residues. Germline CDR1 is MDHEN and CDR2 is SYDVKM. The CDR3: CANTKRGMASRANVLTF. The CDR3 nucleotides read TGTGCCAACACTAAAAGGGGCATGGCCTCTAGGGCCAACGTCCTGACTTTC.

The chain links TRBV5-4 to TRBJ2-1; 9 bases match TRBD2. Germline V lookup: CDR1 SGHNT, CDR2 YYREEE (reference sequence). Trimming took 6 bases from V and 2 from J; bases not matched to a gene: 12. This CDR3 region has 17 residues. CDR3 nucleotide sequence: TGTGCCAGCAACTTAAGTCGACTAGCGGAGCCCTACAATGAGCAGTTCTTC. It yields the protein CASNLSRLAEPYNEQFF.

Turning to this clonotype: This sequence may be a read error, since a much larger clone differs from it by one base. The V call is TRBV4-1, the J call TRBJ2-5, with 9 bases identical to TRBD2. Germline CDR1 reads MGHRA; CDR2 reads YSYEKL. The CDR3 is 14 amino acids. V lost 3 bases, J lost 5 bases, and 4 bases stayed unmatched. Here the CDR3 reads CASSHQAGGETQYF. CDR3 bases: TGCGCCAGCAGCCATCAGGCGGGAGGGGAGACCCAGTACTTC.

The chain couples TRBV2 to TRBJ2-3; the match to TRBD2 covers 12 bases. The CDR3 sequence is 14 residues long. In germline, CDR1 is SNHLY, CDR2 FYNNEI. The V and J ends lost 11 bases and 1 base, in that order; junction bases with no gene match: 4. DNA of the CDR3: TGTGCCGGACGACTAGCGGGAGGCACAGATACGCAGTATTTT. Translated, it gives CAGRLAGGTDTQYF.

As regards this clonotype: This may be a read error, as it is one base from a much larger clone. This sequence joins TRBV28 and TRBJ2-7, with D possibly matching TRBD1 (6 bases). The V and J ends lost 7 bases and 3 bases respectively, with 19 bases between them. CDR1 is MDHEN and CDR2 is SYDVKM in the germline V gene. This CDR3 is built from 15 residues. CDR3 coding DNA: TGTGCCAGCACCTCCTCCACAGGGCTAGGCTACGAGCAGTACTTC. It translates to CASTSSTGLGYEQYF.

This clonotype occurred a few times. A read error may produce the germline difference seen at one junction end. The CDR3 region is CASSPPQGPTGELSF. The CDR3 bases are TGTGCTAGCAGCCCTCCGCAAGGACCGACCGGGGAGCTCTCTTTT. The chain is built from TRBV11-2 and TRBJ2-2, with D possibly TRBD2 on 5 matching bases. CDR3 length: 15 residues. Germline CDR1 reads SGHAT; CDR2 reads FQNNGV.

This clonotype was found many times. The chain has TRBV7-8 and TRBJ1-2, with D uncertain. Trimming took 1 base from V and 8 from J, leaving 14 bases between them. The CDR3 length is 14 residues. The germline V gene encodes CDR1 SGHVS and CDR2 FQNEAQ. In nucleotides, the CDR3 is TGTGCCAGCAGCTTAGAGGACTCCCCACGGGGCTACACCTTC. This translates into CASSLEDSPRGYTF.

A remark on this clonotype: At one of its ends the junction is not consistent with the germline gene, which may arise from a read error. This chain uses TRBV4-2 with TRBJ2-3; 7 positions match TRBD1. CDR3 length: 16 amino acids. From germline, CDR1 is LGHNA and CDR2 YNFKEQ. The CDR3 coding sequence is TGTGCCAGCGGCACCAGAGGGCATATGGGGACAGATACGCAATATTTT. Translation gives CASGTRGHMGTDTQYF.

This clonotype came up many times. DNA of the CDR3: TGTGCCAGCAGCCTACGAGAGATAAGCTCCTACAATGAGCAGTTCTTC. Translating it yields CASSLREISSYNEQFF. The chain employs TRBV7-8 and TRBJ2-1; D remains unclear. V dropped 5 bases and J dropped 0 bases, with 14 bases sitting between them. The CDR3 spans 16 residues. The germline CDR1 and CDR2 sequences are SGHVS and FQNEAQ.

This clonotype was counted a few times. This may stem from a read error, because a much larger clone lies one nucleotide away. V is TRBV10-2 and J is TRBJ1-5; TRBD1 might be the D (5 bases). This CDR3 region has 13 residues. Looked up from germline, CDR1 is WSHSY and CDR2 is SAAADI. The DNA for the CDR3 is TGCGCCAGCAGTCTTACAGGTGATCAGTCCCAGCATTTT. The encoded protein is CASSLTGDQSQHF.

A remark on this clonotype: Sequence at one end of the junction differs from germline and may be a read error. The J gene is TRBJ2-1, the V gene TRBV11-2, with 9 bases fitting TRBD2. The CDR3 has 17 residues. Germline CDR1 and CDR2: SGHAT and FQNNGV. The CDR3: CASSLGLVAGEPNEQFF. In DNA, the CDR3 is TGTGCCAGCAGCTTAGGTCTGGTAGCGGGAGAGCCAAATGAGCAATTTTTC. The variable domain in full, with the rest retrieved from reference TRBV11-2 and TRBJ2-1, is EAGVAQSPRYKIIEKRQSVAFWCNPISGHATLYWYQQILGQGPKLLIQFQNNGVVDDSQLPKDRFSAERLKGVDSTLKIQPAKLEDSAVYLCASSLGLVAGEPNEQFFGPGTRLTVL.

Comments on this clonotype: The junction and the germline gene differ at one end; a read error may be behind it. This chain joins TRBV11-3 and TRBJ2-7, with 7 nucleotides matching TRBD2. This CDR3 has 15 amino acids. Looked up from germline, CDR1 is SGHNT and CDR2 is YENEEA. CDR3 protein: CASNLDRASGYERHF. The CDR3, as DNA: TGTGCCAGCAACTTAGATCGGGCTAGCGGCTACGAGCGACACTTC.

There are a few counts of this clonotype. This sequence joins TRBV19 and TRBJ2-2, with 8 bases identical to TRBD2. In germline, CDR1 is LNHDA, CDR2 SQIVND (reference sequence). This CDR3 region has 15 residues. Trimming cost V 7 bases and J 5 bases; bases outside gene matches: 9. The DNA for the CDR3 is TGTGCCAGTAAGGCTAGCGGGTCGGGGACCGGGGAGCTGTTTTTT. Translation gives CASKASGSGTGELFF. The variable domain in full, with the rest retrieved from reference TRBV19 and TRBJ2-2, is DGGITQSPKYLFRKEGQNVTLSCEQNLNHDAMYWYRQDPGQGLRLIYYSQIVNDFQKGDIAEGYSVSREKKESFPLTVTSAQKNPTAFYLCASKASGSGTGELFFGEGSRLTVL.

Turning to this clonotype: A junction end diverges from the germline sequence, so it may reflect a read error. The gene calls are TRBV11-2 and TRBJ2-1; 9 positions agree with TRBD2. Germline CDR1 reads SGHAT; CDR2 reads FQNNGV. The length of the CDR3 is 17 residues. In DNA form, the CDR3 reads TGTACCAGCAGCAAGAGACTAGCGGTAGGGCCGGGGGATGAGCAGTTCTTC. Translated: CTSSKRLAVGPGDEQFF.

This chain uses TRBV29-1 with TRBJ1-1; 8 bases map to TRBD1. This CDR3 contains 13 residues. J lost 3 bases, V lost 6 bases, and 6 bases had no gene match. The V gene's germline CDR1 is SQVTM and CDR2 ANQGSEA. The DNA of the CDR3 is TGCAGCGTCAAACAGGGGGATCACACTGAAGCTTTCTTT. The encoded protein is CSVKQGDHTEAFF.

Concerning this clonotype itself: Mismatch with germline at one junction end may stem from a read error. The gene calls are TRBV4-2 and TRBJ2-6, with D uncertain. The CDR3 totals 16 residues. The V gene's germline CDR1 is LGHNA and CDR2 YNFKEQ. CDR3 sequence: CVSSRTLNSEANVLTF. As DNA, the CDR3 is TGTGTCAGCAGCCGGACGCTAAATTCTGAGGCCAACGTCCTGACTTTC.

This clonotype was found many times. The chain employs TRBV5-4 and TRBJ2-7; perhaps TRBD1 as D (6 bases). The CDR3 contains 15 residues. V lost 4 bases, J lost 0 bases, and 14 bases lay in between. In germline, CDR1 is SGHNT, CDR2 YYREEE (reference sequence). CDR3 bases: TGTGCCAGCAGCCATGGGGGCCAGAACTCCTACGAGCAGTACTTC. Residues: CASSHGGQNSYEQYF.

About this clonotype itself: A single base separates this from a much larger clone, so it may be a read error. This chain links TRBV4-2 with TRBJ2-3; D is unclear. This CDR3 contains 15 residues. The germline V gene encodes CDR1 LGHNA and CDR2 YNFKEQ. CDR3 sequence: CTSSQNRLSTDTQYF. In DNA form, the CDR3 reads TGTACCAGCAGCCAAAACCGGCTATCCACAGATACGCAGTATTTT.

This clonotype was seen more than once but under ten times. The CDR3 DNA follows: TGTGCCAGCAGCGTGGGGGGAGTACTTGCCTCTGGAAACACCATATATTTT. It translates to CASSVGGVLASGNTIYF. The chain has TRBV28 and TRBJ1-3, with D possibly matching TRBD1 (5 bases). The CDR3 covers 17 residues. Trimming took 6 bases from V and 0 from J, leaving 18 bases between them. Germline V CDR1 and CDR2: MDHEN, SYDVKM.

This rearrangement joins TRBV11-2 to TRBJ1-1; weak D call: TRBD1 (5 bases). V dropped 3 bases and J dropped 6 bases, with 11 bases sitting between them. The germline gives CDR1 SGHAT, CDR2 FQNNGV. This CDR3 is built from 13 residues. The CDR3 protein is CASSFQGGAEAFF. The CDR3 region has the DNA TGTGCCAGCAGCTTTCAGGGTGGGGCTGAAGCTTTCTTT.

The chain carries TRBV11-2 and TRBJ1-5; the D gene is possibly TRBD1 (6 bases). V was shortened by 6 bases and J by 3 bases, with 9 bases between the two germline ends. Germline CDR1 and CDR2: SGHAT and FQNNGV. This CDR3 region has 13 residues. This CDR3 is CASRGQINQPQHF. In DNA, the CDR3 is TGTGCCAGCAGAGGACAGATCAATCAGCCCCAGCATTTT.